These 20 T cell receptor beta chains share one sample of origin, sequenced in a study of cytomegalovirus exposure and HLA in healthy donors. Vbeta (60) and Jbeta (13) primers were used in the PCR. Profiling relied on immunoSEQ multiplex PCR, and the TCRdb table lists in-frame clones only, not all of them. The table lists 150,000 to 200,000 clones, roughly 80% of them singletons. The specimen sequenced was PBMCs. The receptors here all came from a woman aged 25 to 39 in good health and CMV-seropositive.

J is TRBJ2-1 and V is TRBV11-3, with TRBD1 as a possible D gene (6 bases). The V and J ends lost 5 bases and 5 bases respectively, with 19 bases between them. The CDR3 contains 16 residues. Germline CDR1 is SGHNT and CDR2 is YENEEA. The CDR3 coding sequence is TGTGCCAGCAGCCCACCGGGACACCGAGGGCACAATGAGCAGTTCTTC. Its translation: CASSPPGHRGHNEQFF.

The rearrangement joins TRBV9 to TRBJ1-6; the D gene is possibly TRBD1 (5 bases). This CDR3 spans 18 amino acids. From germline, CDR1 is SGDLS and CDR2 YYNGEE. Trimming cost V 3 bases and J 0 bases, with 16 bases left between them. DNA of the CDR3: TGTGCCAGCAGCGAACGGGACTTAGAAAGCTCCTATAATTCACCCCTCCACTTT. Translated, it gives CASSERDLESSYNSPLHF.

Comment on this clone: At one end the junction does not follow the germline gene, possibly because of a read error. The chain combines TRBV7-9 with TRBJ2-7; no definite D call. The germline gives CDR1 SEHNR, CDR2 FQNEAQ (reference sequence). The CDR3 sequence is 14 residues long. CDR3: CSSSLRGNSYEQYF. The CDR3 bases are TGTTCCAGCAGCTTACGCGGAAACTCCTACGAGCAGTACTTC.

The genes are TRBV28 and TRBJ1-2; 12 positions agree with TRBD1. The CDR3 runs 14 residues. J lost 4 bases, V lost 7 bases, and 4 bases had no gene match. From germline, CDR1 is MDHEN and CDR2 SYDVKM. CDR3 DNA: TGTGCCAGCACCGGGACAGGGGGCCTCTATGGCTACACCTTC. Translated, it gives CASTGTGGLYGYTF.

The J gene is TRBJ1-2, the V gene TRBV6-6; D is unclear. Trimming left V 5 bases short and J 7 bases short, with 8 bases between. The CDR3 is made up of 11 amino acids. CDR1 MNHNY and CDR2 SVGAGI come from the germline V gene (reference sequence). CDR3 loop: CASSRVGGYTF. The CDR3 DNA reads TGTGCCAGCAGTCGCGTCGGTGGCTACACCTTC.

The rearrangement uses TRBV13 and TRBJ1-2; unclear D gene. The CDR3 covers 15 residues. Trimming removed 0 bases from V and 8 bases from J, with 16 bases in between. The germline V gene encodes CDR1 PRHDT and CDR2 FYEKMQ (reference sequence). Here the CDR3 DNA reads TGTGCCAGCAGCTTAGGTGCTTCGGTGGGAGAGGGCTACACCTTC. Its translation: CASSLGASVGEGYTF.

This chain joins TRBV7-9 and TRBJ2-4, with 9 bases fitting TRBD2. This CDR3 is 17 amino acids long. CDR1 and CDR2 (germline): SEHNR, FQNEAQ (reference sequence). After removal of 5 bases from V and 4 bases from J, the junction contained 12 bases not matched to a gene. The CDR3 is CASSPRLASGEKNIQYF. Here the CDR3 DNA reads TGTGCCAGCAGCCCTAGGTTGGCTAGCGGGGAAAAAAACATTCAGTACTTC.

This chain's CDR3 is CASSSPFGNYNYGYTF. The CDR3 bases are TGCGCCAGCAGCTCCCCCTTCGGGAACTATAACTATGGCTACACCTTC. This chain joins TRBV5-1 and TRBJ1-2; D gene uncertain. Per germline, CDR1 SGHRS and CDR2 YFSETQ. The CDR3 consists of 16 residues. Trimming cost V 3 bases and J 1 base, with 16 bases left between them.

This clone was counted a few times. V gene TRBV6-5 combines with J gene TRBJ2-2; tentative D call: TRBD1 (5 bases). The CDR3 sequence is 15 residues long. Germline CDR1 MNHEY, CDR2 SVGAGI. With 2 bases removed from V and 4 bases from J, the gap between germline ends came to 11 bases. The CDR3 loop is CASSYAGHFTGELFF. Here the CDR3 DNA reads TGTGCCAGCAGTTACGCCGGACACTTCACCGGGGAGCTGTTTTTT.

In DNA form, the CDR3 reads TGTGCCAGCACCCAGCTCAGCCCAGGGGGCGGCGAAGCTTTCTTT. Residues: CASTQLSPGGGEAFF. V usage is TRBV28 and J usage is TRBJ1-1, with TRBD1 matching over 8 bases. The CDR3 is 15 residues long. Germline values: CDR1 MDHEN, CDR2 SYDVKM. Unmatched junction bases numbered 15, after V lost 7 bases and J lost 8 bases.

V gene TRBV7-9 combines with J gene TRBJ1-2; 10 bases map to TRBD1. The trim removed 0 bases at V and 4 bases at J, leaving 11 bases unmatched. Looked up from germline, CDR1 is SEHNR and CDR2 is FQNEAQ (reference sequence). The CDR3 contains 18 residues. The CDR3 protein is CASSLARFGDRGLYGYTF. DNA for the CDR3: TGTGCCAGCAGCTTAGCACGGTTTGGGGACAGGGGACTCTATGGCTACACCTTC.

The chain employs TRBV13 and TRBJ1-4, with no clear D. V shed 5 bases and J shed 0 bases, with 13 bases lying between them. The CDR3 runs 16 residues. Germline loops: CDR1 PRHDT, CDR2 FYEKMQ (reference sequence). CDR3 amino acids: CASSPGLRSTNEKLFF. CDR3 DNA: TGTGCCAGCAGCCCAGGCCTCCGGTCAACTAATGAAAAACTGTTTTTT.

The rearrangement uses TRBV4-2 and TRBJ2-2, with 9 positions matching TRBD2. Germline assignment: CDR1 LGHNA and CDR2 YNFKEQ. CDR3 length equals 16 residues. The trim removed 4 bases at V and 4 bases at J, leaving 7 bases unmatched. The CDR3 loop reads CASSLRTSESTGELFF. DNA of the CDR3: TGTGCCAGCAGCCTAAGGACTAGCGAAAGCACCGGGGAGCTGTTTTTT.

This clone was picked up one time. The chain uses TRBV6-5 and TRBJ1-6; D is uncertain. Trimming stripped 2 bases from V and 9 bases from J, with 11 bases between. This CDR3 spans 14 amino acids. From germline, CDR1 is MNHEY and CDR2 SVGAGI. CDR3 sequence reads: CASSYDGGGSPLHF. The DNA for the CDR3 is TGTGCCAGCAGTTACGACGGAGGAGGTTCACCCCTCCACTTT.

The J gene is TRBJ1-3, the V gene TRBV7-2; D unresolved. The V end lost 3 bases, the J end lost 0 bases, and 9 bases lay between the germline ends. Looked up from germline, CDR1 is SGHTA and CDR2 is FQGNSA. The CDR3 runs to 15 residues. This CDR3 is CASSFRSNSGNTIYF. CDR3 sequence (DNA): TGTGCCAGCAGCTTTAGATCCAACTCTGGAAACACCATATATTTT.

The rearrangement uses TRBV27 and TRBJ1-5; perhaps TRBD1 as D (6 bases). Germline V CDR1 and CDR2: MNHEY, SMNVEV (reference sequence). Trimming stripped 8 bases from V and 6 bases from J, with 17 bases between. The CDR3 loop spans 14 amino acids. This chain's CDR3 is CASQSAGAAQPQHF. The CDR3 bases are TGTGCCAGCCAGTCGGCAGGGGCAGCTCAGCCCCAGCATTTT.

The V call is TRBV29-1, the J call TRBJ1-2, with 7 bases identical to TRBD1. Germline V CDR1 and CDR2: SQVTM, ANQGSEA. The CDR3 consists of 12 residues. Trimming removed 5 bases from V and 3 bases from J; junction bases left unmatched: 3. CDR3 sequence: CSVITGDYGYTF. The CDR3 DNA follows: TGCAGCGTTATCACAGGGGACTATGGCTACACCTTC.

This chain joins TRBV9 and TRBJ2-3; D possibly corresponds to TRBD1 (5 bases). Germline CDR1 reads SGDLS; CDR2 reads YYNGEE. V lost 5 bases, J lost 0 bases, and 7 bases lay in between. The CDR3 totals 13 residues. The CDR3 nucleotides read TGTGCCAGCAGTAAGGGGAGCACAGATACGCAGTATTTT. This sequence encodes CASSKGSTDTQYF.

Details on this clone: The same CDR3 is also encoded by other DNA sequences in this sample. The V call is TRBV9, the J call TRBJ2-7; D may be TRBD1 (6 bases). V lost 0 bases to trimming and J lost 3 bases, with 10 bases between them. CDR1 is SGDLS, CDR2 YYNGEE, per germline. The CDR3 is made up of 14 amino acids. The DNA of the CDR3 is TGTGCCAGCAGCGTAGCAGGGGCTAGCTACGAGCAGTACTTC. It is translated as CASSVAGASYEQYF.

The rearrangement joins TRBV5-1 to TRBJ1-2; 8 nucleotides agree with TRBD1. Germline-derived CDR1 and CDR2 are SGHRS and YFSETQ. This CDR3 comprises 14 residues. J lost 5 bases, V lost 2 bases, and 5 bases had no gene match. This CDR3 is CASSLGQGKYGYTF. CDR3 nucleotides: TGCGCCAGCAGCTTAGGACAGGGAAAATATGGCTACACCTTC.